The 14 T cell receptor beta chains below all came from one sample that was sequenced in a study of OX40 agonist ivuxolimab in advanced cancers. The repertoire was sequenced with immunoSEQ multiplex PCR; TCRdb's copy has only in-frame clones and lacks some. The sample includes 65,000 to 95,000 clones, under 85% of them seen just once. The specimen comprised CD4+ or CD8+ T cells sorted from blood, sampled in a trial of the OX40 agonist ivuxolimab. These receptors were obtained from an adult with an advanced solid tumor such as melanoma, head and neck, liver or kidney cancer.

The chain employs TRBV7-2 and TRBJ1-1, with D possibly being TRBD1 (6 bases). CDR1 is SGHTA, CDR2 FQGNSA, per germline. Trimming shortened V by 7 bases and J by 2 bases, and 20 bases separated the two germline ends. CDR3 length: 16 residues. The CDR3 DNA reads as TGTGCCAGCACCCACGGTCGAGGGGGTCTTAACACTGAAGCTTTCTTT. It codes for CASTHGRGGLNTEAFF.

This clone came up a few times. V gene TRBV28 combines with J gene TRBJ1-1, with D perhaps matching TRBD1 (6 bases). This CDR3 has 12 residues. With 10 bases removed from V and 10 bases from J, the gap between germline ends came to 19 bases. The V gene's germline CDR1 is MDHEN and CDR2 SYDVKM. CDR3 coding DNA: TGTGCCACCGATCAGGGGACACTACCAGCTTTCTTT. Protein product: CATDQGTLPAFF.

This chain connects TRBV7-8 to TRBJ1-2; 7 bases align to TRBD1. The CDR3 contains 12 residues. J gave up 8 bases and V 1 base, and 1 base lay outside the gene matches. CDR1 is SGHVS, CDR2 FQNEAQ, per germline. CDR3 in DNA: TGTGCCAGCAGCTTAGACAGGGGAGGCTACACCTTC. Its translation: CASSLDRGGYTF.

J is TRBJ1-1 and V is TRBV5-1; D gene uncertain. Looked up from germline, CDR1 is SGHRS and CDR2 is YFSETQ. Trimming removed 2 bases at V and 3 bases at J, with 14 bases between. This CDR3 is 15 amino acids long. This chain's CDR3 is CASSLMDPRDTEAFF. CDR3 DNA: TGCGCCAGCAGCTTAATGGACCCCCGAGACACTGAAGCTTTCTTT.

The chain carries TRBV15 and TRBJ2-4; perhaps TRBD1 as D (5 bases). Trimming shortened V by 0 bases and J by 0 bases, and 6 bases separated the two germline ends. Germline V gives CDR1 LNHNV, CDR2 YYDKDF (reference sequence). The CDR3 is 15 amino acids. CDR3 region: CATSRDRGAKNIQYF. The CDR3 DNA reads as TGTGCCACCAGCAGAGATAGGGGAGCCAAAAACATTCAGTACTTC.

This clone was detected a few times. The chain employs TRBV19 and TRBJ2-2; possible D gene TRBD2, 5 bases. Trimming shortened V by 3 bases and J by 5 bases, and 22 bases separated the two germline ends. CDR3 length: 18 residues. Per germline, CDR1 LNHDA and CDR2 SQIVND (reference sequence). The CDR3 protein is CASSIPYGLGRGTGELFF. CDR3 coding DNA: TGTGCCAGTAGTATCCCGTATGGCCTAGGACGCGGGACCGGGGAGCTGTTTTTT. Combining the CDR3 with reference TRBV19 and TRBJ2-2 gives the whole variable domain DGGITQSPKYLFRKEGQNVTLSCEQNLNHDAMYWYRQDPGQGLRLIYYSQIVNDFQKGDIAEGYSVSREKKESFPLTVTSAQKNPTAFYLCASSIPYGLGRGTGELFFGEGSRLTVL.

The rearrangement uses TRBV5-1 and TRBJ2-2; TRBD2 agrees at 9 bases. J gave up 3 bases and V 6 bases, and 3 bases lay outside the gene matches. There are 14 residues in the CDR3. The germline V gene encodes CDR1 SGHRS and CDR2 YFSETQ. As DNA, the CDR3 is TGCGCCAGCATGGTAGCGGGAGACACCGGGGAGCTGTTTTTT. Its translation: CASMVAGDTGELFF.

The chain combines TRBV19 with TRBJ1-1; 10 bases are shared with TRBD1. The CDR3 has 16 amino acids. The V gene's germline CDR1 is LNHDA and CDR2 SQIVND (reference sequence). V dropped 3 bases and J dropped 0; count of bases not matched to a gene: 4. The DNA of the CDR3 is TGTGCCAGTAGTATGGGACAGGGGAAAATGAACACTGAAGCTTTCTTT. Translation: CASSMGQGKMNTEAFF.

The chain couples TRBV21-1 to TRBJ1-4; the DNA was not used to check the table's D call, TRBD1. TRBV21-1 is marked as a pseudogene. This CDR3 spans 18 amino acids. CDR3 loop: CASIDHVQGQGASEKLFF. For the CDR3, the DNA is TGTGCCAGCATCGACCACGTGCAGGGACAGGGGGCCAGTGAAAAACTGTTTTTT.

The chain has TRBV29-1 and TRBJ1-1; 7 positions match TRBD1. Germline V gives CDR1 SQVTM, CDR2 ANQGSEA. V lost 2 bases to trimming and J lost 1 base; unmatched junction nucleotides: 4. The CDR3 runs 14 residues. The CDR3 DNA reads as TGCAGCGTTGAAAAGGGACAGAAGAACACTGAAGCTTTCTTT. This sequence encodes CSVEKGQKNTEAFF.

Comment on this clone: One junction end does not reproduce the germline sequence, and a read error may be involved. This chain connects TRBV7-7 to TRBJ2-2, with TRBD1 identical over 7 bases. From germline, CDR1 is SSHAT and CDR2 FNYEAQ (reference sequence). The CDR3 runs 14 residues. The CDR3 is CASSLDRDSGELFF. CDR3 in DNA: TGTGCTAGCAGCTTAGACAGGGATTCCGGGGAGCTGTTTTTT.

The gene calls are TRBV6-6 and TRBJ1-4; the D gene is possibly TRBD1 (5 bases). The CDR3 extends over 15 amino acids. The germline CDR1 and CDR2 sequences are MNHNY and SVGAGI (reference sequence). V was pared by 2 bases and J by 8 bases, with 15 bases between. Here the CDR3 reads CASSYVQTRQEKLFF. The CDR3 DNA reads TGTGCCAGCAGTTACGTGCAGACCAGACAGGAAAAACTGTTTTTT.

The chain uses TRBV28 and TRBJ1-1; D is perhaps TRBD1 (6 bases). CDR3 length equals 15 residues. Germline V lookup: CDR1 MDHEN, CDR2 SYDVKM. V lost 7 bases and J lost 3, with 18 bases in between. This CDR3 reads CASIPSAGADTEAFF. As DNA, the CDR3 is TGTGCCAGCATCCCGTCGGCGGGGGCGGACACTGAAGCTTTCTTT.

The V call is TRBV7-2, the J call TRBJ1-1; D gene unclear. The V and J ends lost 2 bases and 0 bases respectively, with 10 bases between them. The CDR3 length is 15 residues. Germline loops: CDR1 SGHTA, CDR2 FQGNSA. The CDR3: CASSLYGNMNTEAFF. In DNA, the CDR3 is TGTGCCAGCAGCTTATACGGGAACATGAACACTGAAGCTTTCTTT.